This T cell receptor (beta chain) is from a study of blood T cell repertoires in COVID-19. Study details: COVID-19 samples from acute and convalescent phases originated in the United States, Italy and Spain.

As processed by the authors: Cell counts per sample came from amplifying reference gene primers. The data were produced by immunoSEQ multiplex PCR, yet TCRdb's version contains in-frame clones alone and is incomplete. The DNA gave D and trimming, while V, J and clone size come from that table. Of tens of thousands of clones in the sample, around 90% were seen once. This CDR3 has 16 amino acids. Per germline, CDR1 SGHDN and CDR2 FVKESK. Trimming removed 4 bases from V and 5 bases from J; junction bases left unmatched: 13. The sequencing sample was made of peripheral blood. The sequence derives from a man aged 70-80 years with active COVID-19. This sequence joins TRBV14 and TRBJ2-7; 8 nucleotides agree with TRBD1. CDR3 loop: CASSLRTWTGSHEQYF. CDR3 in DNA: TGTGCCAGCAGCCTGCGGACCTGGACAGGGTCCCACGAGCAGTACTTC.